These 2 T cell receptor beta chains came from one sample sequenced in a study of CD8+CD57+ T cells in acquired aplastic anemia. It was genomic DNA that served as the template for profiling TCR beta VDJ and CDR3. TCRdb independently ran MiXCR on the reads; one entry per CDR3 protein. Seen here are under 200,000 distinct CDR3 sequences, 50% to 75% observed once, and the top ten hold about 50%. Sequenced material: sorted CD4+, CD8+, or CD8+CD57+ T cells (not recorded which) from PBMCs. The receptors were sampled from a human donor in good health.

Of note for this clonotype: A read error may produce the germline difference seen at one junction end. The gene calls are TRBV20-1 and TRBJ2-1; maybe TRBD1 (6 bases). In germline, CDR1 is DFQATT, CDR2 SNEGSKA (reference sequence). The CDR3 covers 17 residues. CDR3: CNARKDRGPGSYNEQFF. Written as DNA, the CDR3 is TGCAATGCTAGAAAGGACAGAGGGCCCGGGTCGTACAATGAGCAGTTCTTC.

This clonotype appeared many times. The chain carries TRBV28 and TRBJ1-6; no clear D gene. Trimming left V 3 bases short and J 6 bases short, with 12 bases between. CDR3 length: 15 residues. CDR1 is MDHEN and CDR2 is SYDVKM in the germline V gene. The CDR3 DNA reads as TGTGCCAGCAGTTTGGTAACAGCCCTTAATTCACCCCTCCACTTT. Its protein is CASSLVTALNSPLHF.